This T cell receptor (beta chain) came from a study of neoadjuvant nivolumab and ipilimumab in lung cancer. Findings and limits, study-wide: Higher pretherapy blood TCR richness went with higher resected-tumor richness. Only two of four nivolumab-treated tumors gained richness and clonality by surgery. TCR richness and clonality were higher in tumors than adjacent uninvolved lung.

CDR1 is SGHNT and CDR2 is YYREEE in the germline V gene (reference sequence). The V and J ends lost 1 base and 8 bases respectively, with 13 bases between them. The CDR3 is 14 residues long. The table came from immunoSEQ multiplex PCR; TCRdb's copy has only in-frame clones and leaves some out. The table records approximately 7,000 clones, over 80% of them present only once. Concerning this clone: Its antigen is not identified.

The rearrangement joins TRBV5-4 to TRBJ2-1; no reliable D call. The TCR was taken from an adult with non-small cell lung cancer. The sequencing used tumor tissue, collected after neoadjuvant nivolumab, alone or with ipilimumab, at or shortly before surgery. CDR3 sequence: CASSLSARTHEQFF. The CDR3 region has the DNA TGTGCCAGCAGCTTGAGCGCCAGGACCCATGAGCAGTTCTTC.